This T cell receptor beta chain was found in a study of identical twins. Whole-study findings and limits: Weaker excess twin sharing was seen among beta out-of-frame sequences.

CDR3 length: 13 residues. In germline, CDR1 is KGHSH, CDR2 LQKENI. V was clipped by 4 bases and J by 8 bases, with 15 bases between them. In every case, the donor was a healthy Caucasian. TCRdb analysed the 5' RACE reads with MiXCR anew, one entry per CDR3 protein. This sample has about 890,000 distinct CDR3 sequences, with 12% found just once. For this clonotype: What it recognizes is unknown. A much larger clone lies one base from this, so it may be a read error.

These same data were also listed under a study on yellow fever vaccine responses in identical twins. That source notes: Reportedly, the T cell response mounted by twins to vaccine seemed partly convergent, partly personalized.

The chain links TRBV18 to TRBJ2-7; D is ambiguous. Sequences were obtained from PBMCs. This TCR derives from a young woman in good health. CDR3 nucleotide sequence: TGTGCCAGCTCACTGCCGGCTCGGTACAAGCAGTACTTC. Translating gives CASSLPARYKQYF.